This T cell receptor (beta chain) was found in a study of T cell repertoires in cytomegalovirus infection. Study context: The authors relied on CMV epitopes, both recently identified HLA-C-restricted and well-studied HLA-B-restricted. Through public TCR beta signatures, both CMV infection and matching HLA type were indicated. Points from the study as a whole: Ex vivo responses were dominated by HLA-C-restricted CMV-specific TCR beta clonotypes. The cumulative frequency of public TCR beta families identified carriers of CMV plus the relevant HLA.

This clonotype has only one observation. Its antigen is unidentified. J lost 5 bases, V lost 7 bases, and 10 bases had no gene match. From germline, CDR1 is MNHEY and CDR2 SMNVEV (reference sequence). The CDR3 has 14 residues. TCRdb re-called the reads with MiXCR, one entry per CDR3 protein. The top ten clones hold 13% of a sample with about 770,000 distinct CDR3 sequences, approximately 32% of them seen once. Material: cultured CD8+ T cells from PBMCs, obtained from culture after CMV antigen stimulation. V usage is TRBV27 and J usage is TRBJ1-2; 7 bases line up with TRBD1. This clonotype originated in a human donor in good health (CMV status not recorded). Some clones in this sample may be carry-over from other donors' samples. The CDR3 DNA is TGTGCCAGCACCCCCTCGGGACAGTCTTATGGCTACACCTTC. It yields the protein CASTPSGQSYGYTF.